These 19 T cell receptor beta chains came from one sample sequenced in a study of T cells after yellow fever vaccination. TCRdb re-called the 5' RACE reads through MiXCR, storing one row per CDR3 protein. The sample lists about 120,000 distinct CDR3 sequences; 8.4% were seen once. The sequencing used CD8+ T cells sorted from PBMCs, collected 45 days after the yellow fever booster vaccination. These TCRs come from a man aged 25-40 years who received the YFV17D yellow fever vaccine.

This clonotype appeared many times. J is TRBJ2-2 and V is TRBV30, with D perhaps matching TRBD1 (6 bases). The germline V and J ends were trimmed by 1 base and 4 bases, with 22 bases remaining between them. The CDR3 extends over 18 amino acids. Germline-derived CDR1 and CDR2 are GTSNPN and SVGIG (reference sequence). Here the CDR3 reads CAWSATTSIRGFTGELFF. The DNA of the CDR3 is TGTGCCTGGAGTGCAACCACTAGTATCAGGGGCTTCACCGGGGAGCTGTTTTTT.

With respect to this clonotype: This could be a read error, since a much larger clone is one nucleotide away. The chain links TRBV12-3 or TRBV12-4 to TRBJ2-1; 12 positions agree with TRBD2. V was pared by 8 bases and J by 6 bases, with 14 bases of the junction left unmatched. CDR3 length: 17 amino acids. CDR3 sequence reads: CASSFRGWTSGINEQFF. CDR3 nucleotides: TGTGCCAGCTCATTTAGAGGATGGACTAGCGGGATCAATGAGCAGTTCTTC.

This clonotype was counted ten times or more. J is TRBJ2-7 and V is TRBV5-1; TRBD1 might be the D (6 bases). The CDR3 contains 12 residues. Trimming stripped 4 bases from V and 5 bases from J, with 10 bases between. CDR1 and CDR2 (germline): SGHRS, YFSETQ. The CDR3 reads CASSRSGDEQYF. CDR3 nucleotide sequence: TGCGCCAGCAGCCGCTCAGGGGACGAGCAGTACTTC.

This clonotype was counted only a few times. The chain employs TRBV20-1 and TRBJ2-3, with unresolved D. The CDR3 has 11 amino acids. Trimming left V 6 bases short and J 4 bases short, with 8 bases between. The germline gives CDR1 DFQATT, CDR2 SNEGSKA (reference sequence). CDR3 loop: CSARTADTQYF. In DNA, the CDR3 is TGCAGTGCGAGGACCGCAGATACGCAGTATTTT.

V is TRBV20-1 and J is TRBJ2-1; D remains ambiguous. This CDR3 has 12 amino acids. With 3 bases removed from V and 7 bases from J, the gap between germline ends came to 10 bases. Germline V CDR1 and CDR2: DFQATT, SNEGSKA (reference sequence). The CDR3 here is CSARLSGNEQFF. The CDR3 DNA sequence: TGCAGTGCTAGGCTCAGTGGTAATGAGCAGTTCTTC.

This clonotype was seen repeatedly, ten times or more. The V call is TRBV6-5, the J call TRBJ1-6; D uncertain. The CDR3 is 16 residues long. Germline V gene lookup returns CDR1 MNHEY and CDR2 SVGAGI. V was pared by 0 bases and J by 8 bases, with 14 bases between. The CDR3 here is CASSYSLTGRDSPLHF. CDR3 in DNA: TGTGCCAGCAGTTACTCCCTGACTGGGCGAGATTCACCCCTCCACTTT.

This clonotype was observed a handful of times. This chain links TRBV14 with TRBJ2-7; D remains unclear. The V gene's germline CDR1 is SGHDN and CDR2 FVKESK. Deletions cut 1 base from V and 6 bases from J, with 19 bases between. The CDR3 is 16 amino acids. The CDR3 protein is CASSQVGMGNFGEQYF. DNA of the CDR3: TGTGCCAGCAGCCAAGTTGGAATGGGAAATTTCGGCGAGCAGTACTTC.

At least ten counts were recorded for this clonotype. The chain has TRBV6-5 and TRBJ2-7; the match to TRBD1 covers 12 bases. The CDR3 is 16 residues long. V dropped 5 bases and J dropped 6; count of bases not matched to a gene: 11. Looked up from germline, CDR1 is MNHEY and CDR2 is SVGAGI. The CDR3 sequence is CASSHDPGQGALEQYF. The CDR3 DNA is TGTGCCAGCAGTCACGACCCGGGACAGGGGGCCCTCGAGCAGTACTTC.

At least ten counts were recorded for this clonotype. This rearrangement joins TRBV29-1 to TRBJ1-2, with D possibly TRBD1 on 6 matching bases. CDR1 SQVTM and CDR2 ANQGSEA come from the germline V gene. CDR3 length: 12 amino acids. Deletions cut 7 bases from V and 6 bases from J, with 15 bases between. The DNA of the CDR3 is TGCAGCGCCCAACCCCCAGGGGATGGCTACACCTTC. This translates into CSAQPPGDGYTF. Using reference TRBV29-1 and TRBJ1-2 for the parts outside the CDR3, the full variable domain is SAVISQKPSRDICQRGTSLTIQCQVDSQVTMMFWYRQQPGQSLTLIATANQGSEATYESGFVIDKFPISRPNLTFSTLTVSNMSPEDSSIYLCSAQPPGDGYTFGSGTRLTVV.

This clonotype was seen repeatedly, ten times or more. The chain recombines TRBV27 with TRBJ2-1; D unclear. The germline V and J ends were trimmed by 3 bases and 6 bases, with 9 bases remaining between them. The CDR3 has 13 amino acids. Germline values: CDR1 MNHEY, CDR2 SMNVEV (reference sequence). CDR3 loop: CASSLESSNEQFF. For the CDR3, the DNA is TGTGCCAGCAGTTTGGAGTCGTCCAATGAGCAGTTCTTC.

This clonotype was detected ten times or more. The rearrangement links TRBV7-8 to TRBJ2-1; perhaps TRBD1 as D (6 bases). Per germline, CDR1 SGHVS and CDR2 FQNEAQ. The V end lost 3 bases, the J end lost 2 bases, and 17 bases lay between the germline ends. The CDR3 has 17 amino acids. CDR3 protein: CASSLVVGRDTYNEQFF. In DNA, the CDR3 is TGTGCCAGCAGCTTGGTAGTAGGCCGGGACACCTACAATGAGCAGTTCTTC.

This clonotype occurred many times. V gene TRBV20-1 combines with J gene TRBJ1-6; TRBD1 agrees at 8 bases. Trimming at V came to 6 bases and at J to 7 bases, leaving 5 bases not matched to a gene. The CDR3 has 13 amino acids. CDR1 is DFQATT and CDR2 is SNEGSKA in the germline V gene (reference sequence). Here the CDR3 reads CSALDRDNSPLHF. CDR3 DNA sequence: TGCAGTGCCCTGGACAGGGACAATTCACCCCTCCACTTT.

This clonotype has a count of ten or more. The V gene is TRBV20-1, the J gene TRBJ2-1; 12 bases match TRBD2. Germline CDR1 and CDR2: DFQATT and SNEGSKA (reference sequence). Trimming took 7 bases from V and 4 from J; bases not matched to a gene: 11. This CDR3 has 16 residues. The DNA for the CDR3 is TGCAGTGTAAAACTAGCGGGAGGTAGAGGGTACAATGAGCAGTTCTTC. Its protein product is CSVKLAGGRGYNEQFF.

This clonotype was seen repeatedly, ten times or more. The V gene is TRBV7-3, the J gene TRBJ2-1; D may be TRBD2 (6 bases). Germline CDR1 is SGHTA and CDR2 is FQGTGA. V gave up 1 base and J gave up 2 bases, with 12 bases separating them. The CDR3 totals 16 residues. The CDR3 sequence: CASSLKSSETYNEQFF. Here the CDR3 DNA reads TGTGCCAGCAGCTTAAAATCTAGCGAGACCTACAATGAGCAGTTCTTC.

This clonotype has at least ten counts. CDR3 sequence (DNA): TGTGCCAGCAGCGCCGCCACGGGGTTGGGAGAGACCCAGTACTTC. Encoded protein: CASSAATGLGETQYF. This chain connects TRBV9 to TRBJ2-5, with D possibly being TRBD2 (5 bases). V lost 3 bases to trimming and J lost 4 bases, with 16 bases between them. The CDR3 is 15 amino acids. Germline values: CDR1 SGDLS, CDR2 YYNGEE.

This clonotype came up a few times. The chain joins TRBV11-2 to TRBJ2-1; possibly TRBD1 or TRBD2 for D (8 bases each). Looked up from germline, CDR1 is SGHAT and CDR2 is FQNNGV. The CDR3 contains 17 residues. V was cut by 4 bases and J by 6 bases, with 22 bases left in between. The CDR3 DNA is TGTGCCAGCAGCTCATTAGCGGGGCAGGGGGCCCCCAATGAGCAGTTCTTC. This encodes CASSSLAGQGAPNEQFF.

This clonotype has a count of ten or more. The chain recombines TRBV6-1 with TRBJ2-1; D is possibly TRBD2 (6 bases). Germline V gene sequence: CDR1 MNHNS, CDR2 SASEGT. The CDR3 spans 17 residues. V was shortened by 2 bases and J by 3 bases, with 17 bases between the two germline ends. The CDR3 spells CASSELVAGSIYNEQFF. The CDR3 DNA reads as TGTGCCAGCAGTGAACTCGTGGCGGGATCGATCTACAATGAGCAGTTCTTC.

Ten or more counts support this clonotype. The V gene is TRBV6-5, the J gene TRBJ2-3; D remains ambiguous. Trimming took off 2 bases at V and 0 bases at J, with 12 bases between the two ends. CDR3 length: 16 residues. Germline CDR1 MNHEY, CDR2 SVGAGI. CDR3 sequence reads: CASSYSLTWSTDTQYF. The DNA for the CDR3 is TGTGCCAGCAGTTACAGCCTGACCTGGAGCACAGATACGCAGTATTTT.

At least ten counts were recorded for this clonotype. The chain combines TRBV21-1 with TRBJ1-5; the D call of TRBD1 is as the table states it, not checked on the DNA. TRBV21-1 is labeled a pseudogene. CDR3 length: 15 amino acids. The DNA of the CDR3 is TGTGCCGGCTATTATCAGGGTAGAGGGGATCAGCCCCAGCATTTT. Its protein is CAGYYQGRGDQPQHF.